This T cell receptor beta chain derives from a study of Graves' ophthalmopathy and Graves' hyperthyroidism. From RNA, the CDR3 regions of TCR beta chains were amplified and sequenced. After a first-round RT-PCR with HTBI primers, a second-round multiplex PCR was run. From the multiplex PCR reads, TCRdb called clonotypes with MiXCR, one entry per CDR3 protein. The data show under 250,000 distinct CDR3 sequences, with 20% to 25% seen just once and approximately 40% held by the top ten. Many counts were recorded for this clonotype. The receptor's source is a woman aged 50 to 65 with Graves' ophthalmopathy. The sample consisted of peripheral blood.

CDR3 sequence reads: CASSRGTGLETQYF. CDR3 in DNA: TGTGCCAGTAGTCGAGGGACAGGGTTAGAGACCCAGTACTTC. The V and J genes are TRBV19 and TRBJ2-5; 9 bases agree with TRBD1. V shed 5 bases, J shed 4 bases, and the junction held 5 bases outside the gene matches. The CDR3 is 14 residues long. CDR1 LNHDA and CDR2 SQIVND come from the germline V gene (reference sequence).